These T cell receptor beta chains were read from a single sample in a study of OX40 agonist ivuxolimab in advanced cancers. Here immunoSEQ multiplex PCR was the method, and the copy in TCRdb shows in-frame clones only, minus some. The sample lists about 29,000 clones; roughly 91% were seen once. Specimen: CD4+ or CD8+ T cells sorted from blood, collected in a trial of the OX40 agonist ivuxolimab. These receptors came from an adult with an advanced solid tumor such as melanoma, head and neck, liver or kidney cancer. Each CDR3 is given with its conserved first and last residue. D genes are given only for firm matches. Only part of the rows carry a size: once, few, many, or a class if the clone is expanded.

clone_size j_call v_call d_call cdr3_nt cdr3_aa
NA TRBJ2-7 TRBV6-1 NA TGTGCCAGCAGTTACATCTACGAGCAGTACTTC CASSYIYEQYF
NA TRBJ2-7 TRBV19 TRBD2 TGTGCCAGTAGTATAATCCCGGGGGGCGAGCAGTACTTC CASSIIPGGEQYF
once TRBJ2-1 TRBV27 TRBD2 TGTGCCAGCAGGGGACTAGCGGGCCGTAGCTCCTACAATGAGCAGTTCTTC CASRGLAGRSSYNEQFF
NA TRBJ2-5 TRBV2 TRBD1 TGTGCCAGCAAACTAAGACAGGGGCAAGAGACCCAGTACTTC CASKLRQGQETQYF
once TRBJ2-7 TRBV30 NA TGTGCCTGGAGTGAGGGCAATTCCTACGAGCAGTACTTC CAWSEGNSYEQYF
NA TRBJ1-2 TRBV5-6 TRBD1 TGTGCCAGCAGCTTGCGAACAGGGGTCTATTACTATGGCTACACCTTC CASSLRTGVYYYGYTF
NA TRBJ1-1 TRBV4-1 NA TGCGCCAGCAGCCCTGGGACGGCCCTTATGAACACTGAAGCTTTCTTT CASSPGTALMNTEAFF
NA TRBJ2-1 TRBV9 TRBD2 TGTGCCAGCAGCGTAGGACTAGCGGGAGATCCGATGGACTACAATGAGCAGTTCTTC CASSVGLAGDPMDYNEQFF
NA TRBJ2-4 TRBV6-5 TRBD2 TGTGCCAGCAGCAGCGGGGGCAAAAACATTCAGTACTTC CASSSGGKNIQYF
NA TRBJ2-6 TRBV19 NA TGTGCCAGTAGTATCCCTCGGGGTAGCGGGGCCAACGTCCTGACTTTC CASSIPRGSGANVLTF
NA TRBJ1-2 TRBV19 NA TGTGCCAGTAGTATAGGCCAAAGTGCCGATGGCTACACCTTC CASSIGQSADGYTF
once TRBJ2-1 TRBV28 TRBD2 TGTGCCAGCAGGAAAGGACTAGCGGGGGTTAATGAGCAGTTCTTC CASRKGLAGVNEQFF
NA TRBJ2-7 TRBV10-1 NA TGCGCCAGCAGTGAGATCGAGCAGTACTTC CASSEIEQYF
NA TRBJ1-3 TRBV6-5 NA TGTGCCAGCAGCCAGGCGAGCTCTGGAAACACCATATATTTT CASSQASSGNTIYF
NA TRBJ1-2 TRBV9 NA TGTGCCAGCAGCGTAGCCAACAGCTATGGCTACACCTTC CASSVANSYGYTF
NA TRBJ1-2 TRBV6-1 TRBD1 TGTGCCAGCAGAGGAAGGACAGGGGGCTATGGCTACACCTTC CASRGRTGGYGYTF
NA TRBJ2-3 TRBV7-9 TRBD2 TGTGCCAGCAGCGTACCTAGGGCGGGGGGTTACACAGATACGCAGTATTTT CASSVPRAGGYTDTQYF